The clone carrying this TCR beta chain came up a few times. Its target is not known. TCRdb reprocessed the 5' RACE reads via MiXCR and lists one record per CDR3 protein. In the table there are about 320,000 distinct CDR3 sequences, approximately 14% of which are singletons. V lost 4 bases and J 8 bases, leaving 23 bases between the germline ends. The CDR3 totals 16 residues. The data were taken from a study of T-cell memory formation after mild COVID-19. At the level of the study: Largely, TCR clusters stayed within a single donor. Broader study findings: Clones that contracted from day 15 to 85 had balanced CD4/CD8; later expanders were CD4+ biased. Pre-infection memory carried some responding clones, suggesting that cross-reactive memory joined. Contracting CD8+ clones were enriched in EMRA, CD4+ mainly in CM and EM.

The chain links TRBV12-3 or TRBV12-4 to TRBJ1-2, with TRBD1 as a possible D gene (5 bases). The sequenced material came from PBMCs or a T cell subset sorted from them (not recorded which). This sequence was found in a man between 18 and 35 years old who had mild COVID-19 (a few samples of this study predate the infection). Cell type and time point are not known. The CDR3 is CASSSTRDASPGGYTF. The CDR3 bases are TGTGCCAGCAGTTCAACACGGGACGCCTCGCCTGGGGGCTACACCTTC.